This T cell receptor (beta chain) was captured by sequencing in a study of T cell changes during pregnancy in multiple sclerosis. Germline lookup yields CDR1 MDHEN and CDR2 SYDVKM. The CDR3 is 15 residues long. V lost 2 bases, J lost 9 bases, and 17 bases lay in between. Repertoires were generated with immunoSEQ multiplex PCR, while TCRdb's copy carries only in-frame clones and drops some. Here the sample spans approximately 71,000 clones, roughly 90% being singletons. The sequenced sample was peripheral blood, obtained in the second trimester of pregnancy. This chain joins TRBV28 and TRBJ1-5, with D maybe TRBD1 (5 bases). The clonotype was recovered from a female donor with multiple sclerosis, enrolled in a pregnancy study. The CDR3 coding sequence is TGTGCCAGCAGTTTAAAGAGAGGCGGGGCGTGGCCCCAGCATTTT. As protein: CASSLKRGGAWPQHF.